These 27 T cell receptor beta chains originate from one sample sequenced in a study of shared clonotypes between healthy human individuals. The data were produced by immunoSEQ multiplex PCR, yet TCRdb's version contains in-frame clones alone and is incomplete. Counted here are about 2 million clones, 85% to 95% occurring once; the ten biggest clones make up roughly 1.2%. The naive CD8 fraction comprised CD45RO-negative cells positively selected for CCR7 and excluded terminally differentiated effector memory CD45RA+ cells. The sample consisted of naive CD8+ T cells sorted from blood. These receptor sequences come from a man between 18 and 29 years old in good health.

Concerning this clone: One end of the junction does not line up with germline, which may come from a read error. The chain has TRBV5-6 and TRBJ1-4, with TRBD1 identical over 7 bases. Per the germline V gene, CDR1 is SGHDT and CDR2 is YYEEEE. The CDR3 is made up of 13 amino acids. The CDR3 spells CASSPGSTGVRVF. DNA of the CDR3: TGTGCCAGCAGCCCGGGGTCCACAGGGGTTCGGGTTTTT.

V gene TRBV6-5 combines with J gene TRBJ1-1; TRBD1 might be the D (5 bases). Germline loops: CDR1 MNHEY, CDR2 SVGAGI. V was pared by 5 bases and J by 4 bases, with 14 bases between. The CDR3 contains 14 residues. CDR3 protein: CASSTGGGGTEAFF. The CDR3 region has the DNA TGTGCCAGCAGTACAGGTGGGGGGGGCACTGAAGCTTTCTTT.

J is TRBJ2-7 and V is TRBV6-5, with TRBD2 identical over 10 bases. The ends lost 7 bases at V and 6 bases at J; junction bases unmatched: 3. Germline CDR1 MNHEY, CDR2 SVGAGI. CDR3 size: 12 residues. Here the CDR3 DNA reads TGTGCCAGCACCTTAGCGGGAGGCGAGCAGTACTTC. Its protein is CASTLAGGEQYF.

Concerning this clone: The sample carries other DNA sequences with the same CDR3. The chain has TRBV27 and TRBJ2-7; 7 nucleotides line up with TRBD2. Germline CDR1 reads MNHEY; CDR2 reads SMNVEV (reference sequence). The CDR3 extends over 13 amino acids. Unmatched junction bases numbered 3, after V lost 4 bases and J lost 3 bases. The CDR3 DNA reads as TGTGCCAGCAGTTCCCGGACTAGCTACGAGCAGTACTTC. Translation gives CASSSRTSYEQYF.

The chain is built from TRBV19 and TRBJ2-1, with D uncertain. The germline V gene has CDR1 LNHDA and CDR2 SQIVND (reference sequence). V was shortened by 3 bases and J by 4 bases, with 7 bases between the two germline ends. This CDR3 region has 13 residues. The CDR3 sequence is CASSIDFYNEQFF. The DNA of the CDR3 is TGTGCCAGTAGTATTGATTTTTACAATGAGCAGTTCTTC.

The J gene is TRBJ1-2, the V gene TRBV6-1; D is possibly TRBD1 (6 bases). The CDR3 covers 14 residues. Per germline, CDR1 MNHNS and CDR2 SASEGT. V was trimmed by 4 bases and J by 8 bases, leaving 17 bases between them. The CDR3 nucleotides are TGTGCCAGCAGTGCGGAGTGGACAGACGACGGCTACACCTTC. Translated, it gives CASSAEWTDDGYTF.

The CDR3 loop reads CASRGAGLTQYF. Here the CDR3 DNA reads TGTGCCAGCAGGGGGGCCGGCTTGACCCAGTACTTC. This sequence joins TRBV27 and TRBJ2-5; D is possibly TRBD1 (6 bases). The CDR3 has 12 residues. The germline V and J ends were trimmed by 6 bases and 7 bases, with 12 bases remaining between them. Germline V gene data show CDR1 as MNHEY and CDR2 as SMNVEV (reference sequence).

With regard to this clone: At the DNA level, this CDR3 is encoded by other sequences in the same sample as well. The J gene is TRBJ2-7, the V gene TRBV7-3; TRBD1 matches at 8 bases. This CDR3 spans 15 amino acids. CDR1 and CDR2 from the germline V gene are SGHTA and FQGTGA. Trimming took 2 bases from V and 3 from J; bases not matched to a gene: 6. The CDR3: CASSLGPGTGYEQYF. The CDR3 region has the DNA TGTGCCAGCAGCTTAGGCCCCGGGACAGGCTACGAGCAGTACTTC.

The V and J genes are TRBV27 and TRBJ2-3, with 7 bases identical to TRBD2. The length of the CDR3 is 15 residues. V lost 6 bases, J lost 1 base, and 7 bases stayed unmatched. The V gene's germline CDR1 is MNHEY and CDR2 SMNVEV (reference sequence). The DNA for the CDR3 is TGTGCCAGCAGAATTGGCGGGGGTCGCACAGATACGCAGTATTTT. Amino acid sequence: CASRIGGGRTDTQYF.

This rearrangement joins TRBV6-6 to TRBJ2-3, with D possibly being TRBD2 (6 bases). CDR3 length equals 14 residues. CDR1 is MNHNY, CDR2 SVGAGI, per germline (reference sequence). V dropped 7 bases and J dropped 6 bases, with 17 bases sitting between them. This CDR3 is CASMTVEGMDTQYF. DNA for the CDR3: TGTGCCAGCATGACCGTGGAGGGTATGGATACGCAGTATTTT.

The rearrangement links TRBV13 to TRBJ2-4; D gene uncertain. This CDR3 has 16 residues. The V end lost 1 base, the J end lost 6 bases, and 16 bases lay between the germline ends. Germline CDR1 PRHDT, CDR2 FYEKMQ (reference sequence). CDR3 sequence: CASSLVADGHSNIQYF. The CDR3 nucleotides read TGTGCCAGCAGCTTAGTGGCGGACGGCCACTCAAACATTCAGTACTTC.

This chain links TRBV6-1 with TRBJ2-5, with D tentatively TRBD1 (5 bases). The CDR3 has 13 amino acids. CDR1 is MNHNS, CDR2 SASEGT, per germline. Trimming took off 3 bases at V and 7 bases at J, with 12 bases between the two ends. The CDR3 DNA reads as TGTGCCAGCAGTGAGCTGGGGCTGGGGACCCAGTACTTC. Amino acids: CASSELGLGTQYF.

This clone was counted once. The chain is built from TRBV6-6 and TRBJ2-5; 8 nucleotides align to TRBD2. Unmatched junction bases numbered 6, after V lost 8 bases and J lost 4 bases. This CDR3 comprises 13 residues. Germline CDR1 MNHNY, CDR2 SVGAGI (reference sequence). CDR3 coding DNA: TGTGCCAGCCAGCCGGGGGGGGCAGAGACCCAGTACTTC. Amino acids: CASQPGGAETQYF.

This sequence joins TRBV9 and TRBJ1-3; the match to TRBD1 covers 7 bases. CDR3 length: 17 residues. Trimming at V came to 4 bases and at J to 2 bases, leaving 12 bases not matched to a gene. Germline V gene data show CDR1 as SGDLS and CDR2 as YYNGEE. The CDR3 sequence is CASSRRVQGEAGNTIYF. CDR3 nucleotide sequence: TGTGCCAGCAGCAGAAGGGTCCAGGGGGAGGCTGGAAACACCATATATTTT.

This chain links TRBV27 with TRBJ2-7, with 8 bases identical to TRBD2. This CDR3 is built from 16 residues. Germline loops: CDR1 MNHEY, CDR2 SMNVEV (reference sequence). The V gene end was trimmed by 0 bases and the J gene end by 5 bases; junction bases not matched to a gene: 9. CDR3 loop: CASSLSPSGSGDEQYF. As DNA, the CDR3 is TGTGCCAGCAGTTTATCCCCGAGCGGGAGTGGGGACGAGCAGTACTTC.

This clone was recorded once. The CDR3 spells CASSTRAGQDNSPLHF. As DNA, the CDR3 is TGTGCCAGCAGCACAAGAGCGGGACAGGATAATTCACCCCTCCACTTT. The V and J genes are TRBV13 and TRBJ1-6; 8 bases fit TRBD1. From germline, CDR1 is PRHDT and CDR2 FYEKMQ (reference sequence). The CDR3 runs 16 residues. Trimming cost V 5 bases and J 5 bases; bases outside gene matches: 8.

This chain links TRBV4-1 with TRBJ2-7; no definite D call. Germline loops: CDR1 MGHRA, CDR2 YSYEKL. The CDR3 is 17 residues long. The V end was cut by 1 base, the J end by 1 base, with 17 bases between. The CDR3 DNA follows: TGCGCCAGCAGCCAAGCCCCGGTGGCGGCTAATTCCTACGAGCAGTACTTC. Translating it yields CASSQAPVAANSYEQYF.

This clone is a singleton in its sample. The rearrangement joins TRBV5-3 to TRBJ2-7; TRBD1 agrees at 7 bases. TRBV5-3 has ORF status, its function being uncertain. Unmatched junction bases numbered 9, after V lost 2 bases and J lost 1 base. The CDR3 is 16 amino acids. CDR3 region: CARSFSGTAFSYEQYF. The CDR3 coding sequence is TGTGCCAGAAGCTTCTCCGGGACAGCCTTTTCCTACGAGCAGTACTTC.

This rearrangement joins TRBV4-3 to TRBJ2-7; possibly TRBD1 or TRBD2 for D (5 bases each). The CDR3 runs to 14 residues. V lost 4 bases and J 4 bases, leaving 14 bases between the germline ends. Per the germline V gene, CDR1 is LGHNA and CDR2 is YSLEER. The CDR3 sequence is CASSPRGLIYEQYF. The DNA of the CDR3 is TGCGCCAGCAGCCCCCGGGGCCTAATTTACGAGCAGTACTTC.

The V gene is TRBV7-9, the J gene TRBJ1-2; tentatively, D is TRBD1 (5 bases). V was clipped by 4 bases and J by 3 bases, with 12 bases between them. The CDR3 sequence is 14 residues long. CDR1 and CDR2 (germline): SEHNR, FQNEAQ (reference sequence). The chain's CDR3 is CASSWTGTDYGYTF. CDR3 coding DNA: TGTGCCAGCAGCTGGACCGGGACGGACTATGGCTACACCTTC. Drawing the rest from reference TRBV7-9 and TRBJ1-2, the complete variable domain is DTGVSQNPRHKITKRGQNVTFRCDPISEHNRLYWYRQTLGQGPEFLTYFQNEAQLEKSRLLSDRFSAERPKGSFSTLEIQRTEQGDSAMYLCASSWTGTDYGYTFGSGTRLTVV.

V and J are TRBV7-8 and TRBJ2-3; D gene uncertain. Germline V gene sequence: CDR1 SGHVS, CDR2 FQNEAQ. V was cut by 1 base and J by 2 bases, with 13 bases left in between. This CDR3 has 16 residues. This CDR3 is CASSLDVGVPTDTQYF. CDR3 nucleotides: TGTGCCAGCAGCTTAGACGTTGGGGTTCCCACAGATACGCAGTATTTT. Full variable domain (missing parts from reference TRBV7-8 and TRBJ2-3): GAGVSQSPRYKVAKRGQDVALRCDPISGHVSLFWYQQALGQGPEFLTYFQNEAQLDKSGLPSDRFFAERPEGSVSTLKIQRTQQEDSAVYLCASSLDVGVPTDTQYFGPGTRLTVL.

The chain joins TRBV9 to TRBJ2-7, with D perhaps matching TRBD1 or TRBD2 (5 bases each). From germline, CDR1 is SGDLS and CDR2 YYNGEE. Trimming shortened V by 4 bases and J by 2 bases, and 16 bases separated the two germline ends. The CDR3 consists of 15 residues. The DNA of the CDR3 is TGTGCCAGCAGCCCAGGGACGGACCCCACCTACGAGCAGTACTTC. This codes for CASSPGTDPTYEQYF.

The rearrangement joins TRBV27 to TRBJ1-5; 10 bases are a match to TRBD1. V gave up 0 bases and J gave up 6 bases; unmatched junction bases: 5. Germline CDR1 MNHEY, CDR2 SMNVEV (reference sequence). The CDR3 consists of 16 residues. CDR3 region: CASSLSIGDRGQPQHF. CDR3 sequence (DNA): TGTGCCAGCAGTTTATCGATTGGGGACAGGGGTCAGCCCCAGCATTTT.

This chain uses TRBV7-9 with TRBJ2-2; D call uncertain. This CDR3 has 14 residues. Trimming cost V 3 bases and J 6 bases, with 11 bases left between them. Germline assignment: CDR1 SEHNR and CDR2 FQNEAQ (reference sequence). CDR3: CASSFLSVPGELFF. CDR3 bases: TGTGCCAGCAGCTTCCTGTCGGTCCCCGGGGAGCTGTTTTTT. Together with reference TRBV7-9 and TRBJ2-2, the CDR3 gives the full variable domain: DTGVSQNPRHKITKRGQNVTFRCDPISEHNRLYWYRQTLGQGPEFLTYFQNEAQLEKSRLLSDRFSAERPKGSFSTLEIQRTEQGDSAMYLCASSFLSVPGELFFGEGSRLTVL.

V usage is TRBV5-4 and J usage is TRBJ1-2, with 9 bases lining up with TRBD1. The CDR3 has 16 residues. Per the germline V gene, CDR1 is SGHNT and CDR2 is YYREEE (reference sequence). The trim removed 4 bases at V and 0 bases at J, leaving 7 bases unmatched. CDR3 sequence reads: CASSPGQGLANYGYTF. CDR3 coding DNA: TGTGCCAGCAGCCCGGGACAGGGCTTAGCTAACTATGGCTACACCTTC.

The chain employs TRBV25-1 and TRBJ2-7, with TRBD2 matching 9 bases. J gave up 7 bases and V 2 bases, and 9 bases lay outside the gene matches. The CDR3 covers 15 residues. Germline CDR1 reads MGHDK; CDR2 reads SYGVNS. As DNA, the CDR3 is TGTGCCAGCAGTGAACAGCGGGGGGCCCGAGGGGAGCAGTACTTC. The encoded protein is CASSEQRGARGEQYF.

Notes on this clone: Other nucleotide sequences from this sample produce the same CDR3. DNA for the CDR3: TGCGCCAGCAGCCAAGATTCCGAGGGAGCGGAGACCCAGTACTTC. Protein sequence: CASSQDSEGAETQYF. This chain uses TRBV4-3 with TRBJ2-5, with a tentative D call TRBD2 (5 bases). The CDR3 runs 15 residues. The V end lost 0 bases, the J end lost 5 bases, and 13 bases lay between the germline ends. CDR1 and CDR2 (germline): LGHNA, YSLEER.